This T cell receptor beta chain was documented in a study of blood T cells in healthy people across ages. CDR1 is SEHNR, CDR2 FQNEAQ, per germline (reference sequence). The CDR3 is 14 amino acids. V gave up 1 base and J gave up 2 bases, with 8 bases separating them. Then a second PCR, running about 6 to 12 cycles, was carried out with a sample-barcoded 5' primer and a J-beta primer mix. TCRdb reanalysed the 5' RACE reads using MiXCR and keeps one entry per CDR3 protein. The repertoire holds some 900,000 distinct CDR3 sequences, about 44% seen once, with roughly 12% in the top ten. The chain combines TRBV7-9 with TRBJ2-5; the D is unclear. Source material: blood. The source of this sequence is a man aged 25-45 years in good health. The CDR3, as DNA: TGTGCCAGCAGCTTAGATACGCGGCAAGAGACCCAGTACTTC. This gives the protein CASSLDTRQETQYF.